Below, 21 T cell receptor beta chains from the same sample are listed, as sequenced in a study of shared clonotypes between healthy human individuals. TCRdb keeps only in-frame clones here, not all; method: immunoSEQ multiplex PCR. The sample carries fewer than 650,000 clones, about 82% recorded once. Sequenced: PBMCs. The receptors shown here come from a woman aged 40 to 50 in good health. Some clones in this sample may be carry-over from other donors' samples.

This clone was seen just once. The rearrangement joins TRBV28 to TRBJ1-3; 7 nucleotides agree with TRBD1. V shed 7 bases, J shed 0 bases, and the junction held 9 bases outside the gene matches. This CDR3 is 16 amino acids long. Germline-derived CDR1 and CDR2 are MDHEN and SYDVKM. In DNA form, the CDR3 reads TGTGCCAGCACGTTGACAGGGTGGTCCTCTGGAAACACCATATATTTT. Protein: CASTLTGWSSGNTIYF.

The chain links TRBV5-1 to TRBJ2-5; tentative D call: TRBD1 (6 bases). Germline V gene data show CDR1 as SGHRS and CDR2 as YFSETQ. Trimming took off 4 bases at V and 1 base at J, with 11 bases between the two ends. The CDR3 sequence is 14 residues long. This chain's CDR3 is CASSPGQTQETQYF. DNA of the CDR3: TGCGCCAGCAGCCCAGGACAGACCCAAGAGACCCAGTACTTC.

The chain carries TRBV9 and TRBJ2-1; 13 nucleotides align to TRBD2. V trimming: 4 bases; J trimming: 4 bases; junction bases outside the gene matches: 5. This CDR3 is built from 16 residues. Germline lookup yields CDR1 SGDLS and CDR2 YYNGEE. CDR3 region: CASSIRTSGSYNEQFF. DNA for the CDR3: TGTGCCAGCAGCATCCGGACTAGCGGGAGTTACAATGAGCAGTTCTTC.

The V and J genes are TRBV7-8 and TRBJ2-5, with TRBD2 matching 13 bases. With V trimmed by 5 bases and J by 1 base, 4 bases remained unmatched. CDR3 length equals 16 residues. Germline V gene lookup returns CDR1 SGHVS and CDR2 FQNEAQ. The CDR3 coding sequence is TGTGCCAGCAGCCCCTGGACTAGCGGGAGCCAAGAGACCCAGTACTTC. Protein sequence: CASSPWTSGSQETQYF. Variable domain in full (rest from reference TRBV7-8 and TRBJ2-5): GAGVSQSPRYKVAKRGQDVALRCDPISGHVSLFWYQQALGQGPEFLTYFQNEAQLDKSGLPSDRFFAERPEGSVSTLKIQRTQQEDSAVYLCASSPWTSGSQETQYFGPGTRLLVL.

CDR3 sequence: CASRAGTGDGYTF. The CDR3 region has the DNA TGTGCCAGCAGAGCCGGGACAGGGGATGGCTACACCTTC. This chain connects TRBV2 to TRBJ1-2; 10 bases are shared with TRBD1. Germline V gene data show CDR1 as SNHLY and CDR2 as FYNNEI. The CDR3 is 13 residues long. The junction had 4 bases not matched to a gene; V was cut back by 6 bases and J by 6 bases.

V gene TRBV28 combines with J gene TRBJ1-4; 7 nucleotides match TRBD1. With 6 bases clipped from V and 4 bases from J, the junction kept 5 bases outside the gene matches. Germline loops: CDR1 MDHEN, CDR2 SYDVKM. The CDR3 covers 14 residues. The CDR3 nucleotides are TGTGCCAGCAGACCGGGACAGAATAATGAAAAACTGTTTTTT. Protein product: CASRPGQNNEKLFF.

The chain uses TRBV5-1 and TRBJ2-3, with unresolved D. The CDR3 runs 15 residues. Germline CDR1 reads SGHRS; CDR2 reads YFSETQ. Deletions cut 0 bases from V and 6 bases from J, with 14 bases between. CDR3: CASSLEAKAPDTQYF. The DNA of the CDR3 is TGCGCCAGCAGCTTGGAAGCAAAAGCGCCGGATACGCAGTATTTT.

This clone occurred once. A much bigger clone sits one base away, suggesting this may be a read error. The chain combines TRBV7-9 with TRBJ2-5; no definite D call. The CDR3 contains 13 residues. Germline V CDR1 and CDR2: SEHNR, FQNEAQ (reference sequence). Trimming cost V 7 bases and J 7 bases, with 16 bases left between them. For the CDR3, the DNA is TGTGCCAGCACCCCGGTGGCAAGAGGGACCCAGTACTTC. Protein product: CASTPVARGTQYF.

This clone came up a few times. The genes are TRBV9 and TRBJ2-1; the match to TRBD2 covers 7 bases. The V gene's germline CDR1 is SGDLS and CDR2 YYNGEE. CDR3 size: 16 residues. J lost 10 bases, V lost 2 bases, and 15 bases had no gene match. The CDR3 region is CASSVSWGGPYAEQFF. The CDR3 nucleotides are TGTGCCAGCAGCGTTTCTTGGGGAGGGCCCTACGCCGAGCAGTTCTTC.

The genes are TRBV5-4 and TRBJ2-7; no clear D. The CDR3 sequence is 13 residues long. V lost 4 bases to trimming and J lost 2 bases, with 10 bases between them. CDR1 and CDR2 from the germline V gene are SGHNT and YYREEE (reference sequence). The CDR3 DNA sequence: TGTGCCAGCAGCGGAGACGTCCCCTACGAGCAGTACTTC. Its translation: CASSGDVPYEQYF.

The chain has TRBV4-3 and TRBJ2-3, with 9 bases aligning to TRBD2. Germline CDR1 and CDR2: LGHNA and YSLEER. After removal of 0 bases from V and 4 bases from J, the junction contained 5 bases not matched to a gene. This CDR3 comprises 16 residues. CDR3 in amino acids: CASSQEVSGSADTQYF. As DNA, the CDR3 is TGCGCCAGCAGCCAAGAAGTTAGCGGGAGCGCAGATACGCAGTATTTT.

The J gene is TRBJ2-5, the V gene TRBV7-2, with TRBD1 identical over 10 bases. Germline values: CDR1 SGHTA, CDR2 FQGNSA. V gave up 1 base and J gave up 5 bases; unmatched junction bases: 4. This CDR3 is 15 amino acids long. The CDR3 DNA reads TGTGCCAGCAGCTTAGTGGGGGACAGGGGTGAGACCCAGTACTTC. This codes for CASSLVGDRGETQYF.

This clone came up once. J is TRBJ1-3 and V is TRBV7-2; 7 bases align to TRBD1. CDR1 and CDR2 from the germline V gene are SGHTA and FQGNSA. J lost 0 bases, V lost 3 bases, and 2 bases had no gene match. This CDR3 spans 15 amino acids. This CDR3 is CASSFRGSSGNTIYF. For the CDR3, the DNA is TGTGCCAGCAGCTTCAGGGGGTCCTCTGGAAACACCATATATTTT.

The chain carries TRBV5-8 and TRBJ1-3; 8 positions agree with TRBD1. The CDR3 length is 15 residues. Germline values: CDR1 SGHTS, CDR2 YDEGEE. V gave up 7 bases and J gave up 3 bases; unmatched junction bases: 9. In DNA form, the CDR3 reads TGTGCCAGCCGATCGGGACAGGTCGTTGGAAACACCATATATTTT. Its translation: CASRSGQVVGNTIYF.

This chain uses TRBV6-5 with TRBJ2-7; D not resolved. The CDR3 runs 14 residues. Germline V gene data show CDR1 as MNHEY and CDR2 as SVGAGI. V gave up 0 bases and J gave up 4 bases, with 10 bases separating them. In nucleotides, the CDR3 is TGTGCCAGCAGTTACTCTCAGCCCGGTTACGAGCAGTACTTC. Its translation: CASSYSQPGYEQYF.

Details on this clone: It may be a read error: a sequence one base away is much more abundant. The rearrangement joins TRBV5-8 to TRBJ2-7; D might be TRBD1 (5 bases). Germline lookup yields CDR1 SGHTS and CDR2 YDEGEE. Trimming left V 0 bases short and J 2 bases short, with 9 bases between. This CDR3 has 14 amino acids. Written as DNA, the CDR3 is TGTGCCAGCAGCTTGGGACAGTACACCTACGAGCAGTACTTC. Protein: CASSLGQYTYEQYF.

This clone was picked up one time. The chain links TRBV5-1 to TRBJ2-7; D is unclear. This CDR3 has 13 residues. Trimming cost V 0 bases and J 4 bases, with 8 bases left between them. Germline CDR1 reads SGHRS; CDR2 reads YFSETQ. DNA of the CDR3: TGCGCCAGCAGCTTGGATACAGTATACGAGCAGTACTTC. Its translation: CASSLDTVYEQYF.

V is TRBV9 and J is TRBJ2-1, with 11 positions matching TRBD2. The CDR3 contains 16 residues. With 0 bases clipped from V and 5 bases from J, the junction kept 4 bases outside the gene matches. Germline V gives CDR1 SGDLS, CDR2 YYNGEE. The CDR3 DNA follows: TGTGCCAGCAGCGTAGACCCGGGACTAGCGGACAATGAGCAGTTCTTC. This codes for CASSVDPGLADNEQFF.

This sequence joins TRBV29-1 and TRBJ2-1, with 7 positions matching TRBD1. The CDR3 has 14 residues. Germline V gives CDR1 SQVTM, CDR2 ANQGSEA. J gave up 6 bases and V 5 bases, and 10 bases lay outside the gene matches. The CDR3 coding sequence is TGCAGCGTTTTTGGCAGGGGGTTCTCCAATGAGCAGTTCTTC. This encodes CSVFGRGFSNEQFF.

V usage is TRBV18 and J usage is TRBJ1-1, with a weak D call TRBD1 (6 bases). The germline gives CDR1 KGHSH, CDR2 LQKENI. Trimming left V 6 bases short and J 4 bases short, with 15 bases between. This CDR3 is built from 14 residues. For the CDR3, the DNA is TGTGCCAGCTCTGGCGGGGGCTGGGGCACTGAAGCTTTCTTT. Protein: CASSGGGWGTEAFF.

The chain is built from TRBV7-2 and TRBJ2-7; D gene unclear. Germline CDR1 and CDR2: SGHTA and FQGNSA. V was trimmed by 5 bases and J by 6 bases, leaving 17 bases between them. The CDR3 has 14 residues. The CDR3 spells CASSPLAPEAEQYF. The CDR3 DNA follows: TGTGCCAGCAGCCCCCTGGCACCTGAAGCCGAGCAGTACTTC.